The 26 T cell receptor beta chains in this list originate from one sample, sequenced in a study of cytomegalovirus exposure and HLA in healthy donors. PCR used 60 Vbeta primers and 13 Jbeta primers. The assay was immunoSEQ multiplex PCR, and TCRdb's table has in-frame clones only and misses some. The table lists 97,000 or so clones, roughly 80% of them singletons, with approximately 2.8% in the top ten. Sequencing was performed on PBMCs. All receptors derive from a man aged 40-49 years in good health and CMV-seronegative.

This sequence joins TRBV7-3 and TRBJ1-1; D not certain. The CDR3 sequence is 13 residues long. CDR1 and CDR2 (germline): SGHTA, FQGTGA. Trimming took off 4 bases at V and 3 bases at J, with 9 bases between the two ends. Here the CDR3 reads CASSSSLYTEAFF. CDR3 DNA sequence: TGTGCCAGCAGCTCTAGCCTGTACACTGAAGCTTTCTTT.

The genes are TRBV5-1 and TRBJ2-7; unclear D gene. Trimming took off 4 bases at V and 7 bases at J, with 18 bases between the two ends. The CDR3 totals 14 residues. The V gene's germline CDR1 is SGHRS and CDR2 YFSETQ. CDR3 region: CASSPQMLPTEQYF. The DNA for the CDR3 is TGCGCCAGCAGCCCGCAAATGCTTCCTACGGAGCAGTACTTC.

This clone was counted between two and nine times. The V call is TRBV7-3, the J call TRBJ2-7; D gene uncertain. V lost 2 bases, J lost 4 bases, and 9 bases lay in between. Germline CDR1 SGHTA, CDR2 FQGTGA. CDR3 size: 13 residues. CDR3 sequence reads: CASSLDYRYEQYF. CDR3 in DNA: TGTGCCAGCAGCTTAGATTACCGGTACGAGCAGTACTTC.

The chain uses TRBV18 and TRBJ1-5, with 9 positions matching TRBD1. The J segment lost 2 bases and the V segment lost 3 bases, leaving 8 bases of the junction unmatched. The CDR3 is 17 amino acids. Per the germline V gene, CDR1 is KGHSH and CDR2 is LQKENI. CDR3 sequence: CASSPSGQGTGNQPQHF. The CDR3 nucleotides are TGTGCCAGCTCACCCTCAGGACAGGGGACAGGCAATCAGCCCCAGCATTTT. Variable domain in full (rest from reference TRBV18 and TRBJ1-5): NAGVMQNPRHLVRRRGQEARLRCSPMKGHSHVYWYRQLPEEGLKFMVYLQKENIIDESGMPKERFSAEFPKEGPSILRIQQVVRGDSAAYFCASSPSGQGTGNQPQHFGDGTRLSIL.

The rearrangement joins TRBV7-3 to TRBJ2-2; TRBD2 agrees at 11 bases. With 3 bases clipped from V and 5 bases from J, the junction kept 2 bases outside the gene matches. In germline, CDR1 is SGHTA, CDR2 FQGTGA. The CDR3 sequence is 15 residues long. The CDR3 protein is CASSFSGGDTGELFF. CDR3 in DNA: TGTGCCAGCAGCTTTAGCGGGGGGGATACCGGGGAGCTGTTTTTT. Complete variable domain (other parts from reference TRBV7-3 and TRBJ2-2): GAGVSQTPSNKVTEKGKYVELRCDPISGHTALYWYRQSLGQGPEFLIYFQGTGAADDSGLPNDRFFAVRPEGSVSTLKIQRTERGDSAVYLCASSFSGGDTGELFFGEGSRLTVL.

The CDR3 sequence: CASSLGGTGGGYGYTF. Written as DNA, the CDR3 is TGTGCCAGCAGCTTAGGGGGGACAGGGGGGGGCTATGGCTACACCTTC. This chain joins TRBV7-2 and TRBJ1-2; 11 positions match TRBD1. The CDR3 consists of 16 residues. Germline V gene lookup returns CDR1 SGHTA and CDR2 FQGNSA. After removal of 1 base from V and 4 bases from J, the junction contained 5 bases not matched to a gene. Using reference TRBV7-2 and TRBJ1-2 for the parts outside the CDR3, the full variable domain is GAGVSQSPSNKVTEKGKDVELRCDPISGHTALYWYRQSLGQGLEFLIYFQGNSAPDKSGLPSDRFSAERTGGSVSTLTIQRTQQEDSAVYLCASSLGGTGGGYGYTFGSGTRLTVV.

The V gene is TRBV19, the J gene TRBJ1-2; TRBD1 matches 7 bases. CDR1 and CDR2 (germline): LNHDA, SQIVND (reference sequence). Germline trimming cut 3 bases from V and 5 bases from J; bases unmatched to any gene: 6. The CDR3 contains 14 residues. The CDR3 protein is CASSIRQGLYGYTF. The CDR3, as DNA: TGTGCCAGTAGTATCCGACAGGGCCTATATGGCTACACCTTC.

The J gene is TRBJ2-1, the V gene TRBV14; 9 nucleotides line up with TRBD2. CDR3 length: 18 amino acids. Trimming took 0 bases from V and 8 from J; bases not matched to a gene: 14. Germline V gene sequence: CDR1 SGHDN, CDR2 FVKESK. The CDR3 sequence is CASSQDEGGGANGYEQFF. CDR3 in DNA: TGTGCCAGCAGCCAAGATGAAGGCGGGGGGGCGAACGGGTATGAGCAGTTCTTC.

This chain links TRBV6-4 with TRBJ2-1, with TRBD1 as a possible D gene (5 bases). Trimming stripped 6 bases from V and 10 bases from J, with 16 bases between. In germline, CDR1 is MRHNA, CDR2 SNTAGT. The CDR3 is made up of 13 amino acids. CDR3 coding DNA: TGTGCCAGCAGCCAGCAAAACAGGTTAGAGCAGTTCTTC. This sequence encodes CASSQQNRLEQFF.

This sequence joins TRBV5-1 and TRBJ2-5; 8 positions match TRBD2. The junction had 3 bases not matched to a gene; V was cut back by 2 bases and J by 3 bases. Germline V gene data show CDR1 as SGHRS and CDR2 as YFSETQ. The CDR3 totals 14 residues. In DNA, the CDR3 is TGCGCCAGCAGCTTCTCGGGGGGGGAAGAGACCCAGTACTTC. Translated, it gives CASSFSGGEETQYF.

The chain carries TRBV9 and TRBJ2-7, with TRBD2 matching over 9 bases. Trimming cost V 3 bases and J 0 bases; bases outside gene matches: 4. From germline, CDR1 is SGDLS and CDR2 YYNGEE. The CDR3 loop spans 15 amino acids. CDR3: CASSEGLASSYEQYF. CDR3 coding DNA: TGTGCCAGCAGCGAGGGACTAGCCAGCTCCTACGAGCAGTACTTC.

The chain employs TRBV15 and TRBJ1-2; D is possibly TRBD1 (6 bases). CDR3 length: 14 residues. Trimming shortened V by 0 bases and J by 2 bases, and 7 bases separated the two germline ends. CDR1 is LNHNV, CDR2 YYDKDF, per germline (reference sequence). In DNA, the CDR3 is TGTGCCACCAGCAGAGAAGACAGGAACTATGGCTACACCTTC. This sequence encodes CATSREDRNYGYTF.

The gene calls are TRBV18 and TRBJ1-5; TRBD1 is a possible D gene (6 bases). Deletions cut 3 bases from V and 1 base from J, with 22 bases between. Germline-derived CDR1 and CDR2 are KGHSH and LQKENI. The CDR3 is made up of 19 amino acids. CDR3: CASSPGYKQGIGSNQPQHF. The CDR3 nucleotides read TGTGCCAGCTCACCGGGTTATAAGCAGGGGATTGGGAGCAATCAGCCCCAGCATTTT.

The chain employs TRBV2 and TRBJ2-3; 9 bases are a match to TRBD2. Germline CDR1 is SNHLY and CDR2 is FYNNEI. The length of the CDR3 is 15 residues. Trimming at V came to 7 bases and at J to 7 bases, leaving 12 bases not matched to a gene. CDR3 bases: TGTGCCAGCAATCGACTAGCGGCAGGGAGGAATACGCAGTATTTT. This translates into CASNRLAAGRNTQYF.

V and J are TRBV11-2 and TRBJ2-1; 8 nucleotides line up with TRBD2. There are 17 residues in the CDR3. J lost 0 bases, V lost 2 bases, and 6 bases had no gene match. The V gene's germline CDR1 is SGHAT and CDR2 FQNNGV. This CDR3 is CASSLRRGDRSYNEQFF. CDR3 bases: TGTGCCAGCAGCTTAAGGCGGGGGGACCGCTCCTACAATGAGCAGTTCTTC.

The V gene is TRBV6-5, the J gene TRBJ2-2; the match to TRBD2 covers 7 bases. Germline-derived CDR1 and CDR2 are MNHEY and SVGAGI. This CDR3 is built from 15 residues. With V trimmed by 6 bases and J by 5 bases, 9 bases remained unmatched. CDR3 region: CASRPETSYTGELFF. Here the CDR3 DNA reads TGTGCCAGCAGGCCAGAGACTAGCTATACCGGGGAGCTGTTTTTT.

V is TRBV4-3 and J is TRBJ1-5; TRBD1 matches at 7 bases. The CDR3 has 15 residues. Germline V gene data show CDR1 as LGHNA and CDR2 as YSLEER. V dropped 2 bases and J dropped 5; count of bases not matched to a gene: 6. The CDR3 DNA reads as TGCGCCAGCAGCCAAACCGACAGGGAGGATCAGCCCCAGCATTTT. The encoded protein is CASSQTDREDQPQHF.

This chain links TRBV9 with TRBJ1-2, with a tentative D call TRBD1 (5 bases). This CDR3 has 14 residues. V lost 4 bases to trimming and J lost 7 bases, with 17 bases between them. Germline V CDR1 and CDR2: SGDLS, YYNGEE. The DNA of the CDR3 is TGTGCCAGCAGCCCAAGAGGCAGGGTGACTGGCTACACCTTC. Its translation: CASSPRGRVTGYTF.

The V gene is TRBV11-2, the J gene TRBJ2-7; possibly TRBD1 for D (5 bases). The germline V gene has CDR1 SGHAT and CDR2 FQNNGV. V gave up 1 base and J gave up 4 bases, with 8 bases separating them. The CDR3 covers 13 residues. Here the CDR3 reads CASSLATVYEQYF. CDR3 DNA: TGTGCCAGCAGCTTAGCGACAGTGTACGAGCAGTACTTC.

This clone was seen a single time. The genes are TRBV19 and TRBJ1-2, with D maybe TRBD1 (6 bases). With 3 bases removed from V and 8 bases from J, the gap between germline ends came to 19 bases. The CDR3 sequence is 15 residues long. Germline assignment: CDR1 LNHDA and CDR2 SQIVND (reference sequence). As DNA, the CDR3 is TGTGCCAGTAGTATCGACAGGCCGGGCAGGGAGGGCTACACCTTC. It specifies CASSIDRPGREGYTF.

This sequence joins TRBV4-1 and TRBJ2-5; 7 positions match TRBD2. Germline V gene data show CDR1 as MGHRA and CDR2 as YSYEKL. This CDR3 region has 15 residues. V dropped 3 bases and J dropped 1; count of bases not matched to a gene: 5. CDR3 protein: CASSQLGLPQETQYF. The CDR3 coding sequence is TGCGCCAGCAGCCAGCTGGGACTACCCCAAGAGACCCAGTACTTC.

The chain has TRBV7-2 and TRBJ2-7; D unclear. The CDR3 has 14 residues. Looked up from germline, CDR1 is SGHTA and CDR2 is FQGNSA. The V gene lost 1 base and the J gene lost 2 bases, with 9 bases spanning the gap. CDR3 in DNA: TGTGCCAGCAGCTTAGTAGCTAGACCCTACGAGCAGTACTTC. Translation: CASSLVARPYEQYF.

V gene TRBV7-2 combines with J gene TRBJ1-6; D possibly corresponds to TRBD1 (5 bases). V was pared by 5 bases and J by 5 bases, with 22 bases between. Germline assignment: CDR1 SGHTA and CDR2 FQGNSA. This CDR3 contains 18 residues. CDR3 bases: TGTGCCAGCAGCCCCCGACCCCTCTCGACAGCCAATAATTCACCCCTCCACTTT. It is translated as CASSPRPLSTANNSPLHF. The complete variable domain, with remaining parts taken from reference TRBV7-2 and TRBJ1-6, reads GAGVSQSPSNKVTEKGKDVELRCDPISGHTALYWYRQSLGQGLEFLIYFQGNSAPDKSGLPSDRFSAERTGGSVSTLTIQRTQQEDSAVYLCASSPRPLSTANNSPLHFGNGTRLTVT.

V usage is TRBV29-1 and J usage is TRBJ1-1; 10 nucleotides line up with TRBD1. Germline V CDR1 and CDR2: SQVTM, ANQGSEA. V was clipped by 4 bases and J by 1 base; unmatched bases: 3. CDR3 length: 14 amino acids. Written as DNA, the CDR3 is TGCAGCGTTGGGACAGGGGGAAAGAACACTGAAGCTTTCTTT. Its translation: CSVGTGGKNTEAFF.

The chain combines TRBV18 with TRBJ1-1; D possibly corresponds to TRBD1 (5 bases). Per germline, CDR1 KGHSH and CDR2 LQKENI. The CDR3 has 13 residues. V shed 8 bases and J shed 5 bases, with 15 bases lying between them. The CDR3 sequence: CASGAQGWTEAFF. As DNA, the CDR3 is TGTGCCAGCGGGGCGCAGGGTTGGACTGAAGCTTTCTTT.

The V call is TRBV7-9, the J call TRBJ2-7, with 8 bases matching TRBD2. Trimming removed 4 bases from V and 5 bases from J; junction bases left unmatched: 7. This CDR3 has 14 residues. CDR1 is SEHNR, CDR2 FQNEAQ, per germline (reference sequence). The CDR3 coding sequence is TGTGCCAGCAGCTCCGGCTTCGGGGGGGACGAGCAGTACTTC. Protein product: CASSSGFGGDEQYF.